The source of this T cell receptor (beta chain) is a study of cytomegalovirus exposure and HLA in healthy donors. Study summary: HLA-typed donors contributed approximately 86 million unique TCRs, which were held in an early data release. Broader study findings: A likely sequencing artifact accounted for one observed cluster of highly shared sequence variants. Sequencing depth roughly uniform across donors was assumed in presence/absence analyses. In a later analysis, a genetic analysis reported fewer productive-TCR N-insertions in an Asian-associated ancestry cluster than the cohort average.

From germline, CDR1 is MNHEY and CDR2 SVGAGI. The CDR3 extends over 14 amino acids. After removal of 6 bases from V and 4 bases from J, the junction contained 5 bases not matched to a gene. Researchers ran the PCR with 60 Vbeta and 13 Jbeta primers. This table comes from immunoSEQ multiplex PCR, and its TCRdb copy is limited to in-frame clones, with some not included. The profile shows over 100,000 clones, roughly 80% of them singletons. A word on this clone: As yet, its antigen is unknown.

The V gene is TRBV6-5, the J gene TRBJ2-2; 7 bases match TRBD2. Material: PBMCs. The sequence was collected from a young man in good health and CMV-seropositive. The CDR3 spells CASSRPSGTGELFF. Here the CDR3 DNA reads TGTGCCAGCAGCCGCCCTAGCGGCACCGGGGAGCTGTTTTTT.